This entry concerns a single T cell receptor (beta chain). Its target is not known. The sample comes from a study of T cell responses to AZD1222 COVID-19 vaccine. The study's findings and limits: Close to half of spike-specific TCRs reportedly recognize unmutated variant regions.

Sequencing used immunoSEQ multiplex PCR; TCRdb keeps in-frame clones, though not all of them. This table holds some 130,000 clones, around 90% found once. Germline lookup yields CDR1 MNHNY and CDR2 SVGAGI (reference sequence). CDR3 length: 15 residues. V lost 0 bases, J lost 5 bases, and 13 bases lay in between. This sequence originates from an adult in good health. Specimen: peripheral blood, collected on day 0 of AZD1222 vaccination. The gene calls are TRBV6-6 and TRBJ1-2; the D gene is possibly TRBD1 (5 bases). CDR3 loop: CASSYSLRGFYGYTF. The CDR3 DNA reads TGTGCCAGCAGTTACTCCCTTCGGGGGTTTTATGGCTACACCTTC.